The 28 T cell receptor beta chains below were found in one sample sequenced in a study of T cells in Graves' hyperthyroidism and ophthalmopathy. The investigators amplified TCR beta CDR3 regions from RNA transcripts. TCR CDR3 regions were first amplified by RT-PCR with HTBI primers. TCRdb reanalysed the multiplex PCR reads using MiXCR and keeps one entry per CDR3 protein. The sample yields around 690,000 distinct CDR3 sequences, 15% to 20% seen once. What was sequenced was blood. Receptors were obtained from a man over 45 with Graves' hyperthyroidism.

The chain has TRBV28 and TRBJ2-2; no definite D call. The V and J ends lost 5 bases and 6 bases respectively, with 16 bases between them. From germline, CDR1 is MDHEN and CDR2 SYDVKM. The CDR3 contains 15 residues. The CDR3 loop is CASSGPSMKAGELFF. CDR3 nucleotide sequence: TGTGCCAGCAGTGGCCCGTCCATGAAGGCCGGGGAGCTGTTTTTT.

This clonotype has a count of ten or more. The rearrangement uses TRBV7-9 and TRBJ2-1, with unresolved D. Germline assignment: CDR1 SEHNR and CDR2 FQNEAQ (reference sequence). The CDR3 is 13 amino acids. Trimming left V 3 bases short and J 4 bases short, with 7 bases between. The CDR3 loop is CASSFLQYNEQFF. CDR3 coding DNA: TGTGCCAGCAGCTTCCTCCAATACAATGAGCAGTTCTTC.

The gene calls are TRBV2 and TRBJ2-7; TRBD2 matches 15 bases. Germline V gene sequence: CDR1 SNHLY, CDR2 FYNNEI. The ends lost 3 bases at V and 7 bases at J; junction bases unmatched: 7. The CDR3 spans 16 residues. The CDR3 sequence: CASSEGLAGGRREQYF. CDR3 DNA sequence: TGTGCCAGCAGTGAGGGACTAGCGGGAGGCCGGCGGGAGCAGTACTTC.

This clonotype appeared a few times. This could be a read error, since a much larger clone is one nucleotide away. J is TRBJ2-1 and V is TRBV6-5, with 13 bases aligning to TRBD2. V dropped 2 bases and J dropped 8; count of bases not matched to a gene: 9. The germline V gene has CDR1 MNHEY and CDR2 SVGAGI. This CDR3 contains 17 residues. The DNA of the CDR3 is TGTGCCAGCAGTTACAGGACTAGCGGGAGAGGGGCCGATGAGCAGTTCTTC. This translates into CASSYRTSGRGADEQFF.

The chain is built from TRBV28 and TRBJ2-5, with D tentatively TRBD1 or TRBD2 (7 bases each). The CDR3 is made up of 15 amino acids. CDR1 and CDR2 (germline): MDHEN, SYDVKM. Deletions cut 3 bases from V and 5 bases from J, with 16 bases between. The CDR3 nucleotides read TGTGCCAGCAGTTTCCCCGACAGGGAGGGGGAGACCCAGTACTTC. Translation: CASSFPDREGETQYF.

This clonotype was counted at least ten times. J is TRBJ2-1 and V is TRBV28; D ambiguous. This CDR3 comprises 14 residues. The germline V and J ends were trimmed by 7 bases and 5 bases, with 15 bases remaining between them. The germline V gene has CDR1 MDHEN and CDR2 SYDVKM. The CDR3 is CASTPAGPHNEQFF. Written as DNA, the CDR3 is TGTGCCAGCACCCCCGCAGGACCTCACAATGAGCAGTTCTTC.

This clonotype was seen many times. The rearrangement joins TRBV7-2 to TRBJ2-1; D gene ambiguous. CDR1 and CDR2 from the germline V gene are SGHTA and FQGNSA. V was clipped by 4 bases and J by 5 bases, with 21 bases between them. This CDR3 comprises 17 residues. The CDR3 loop reads CASSSTTGPSLHNEQFF. The CDR3 region has the DNA TGTGCCAGCAGCTCCACTACGGGCCCTTCCCTTCACAATGAGCAGTTCTTC.

This clonotype showed up many times. The V and J genes are TRBV9 and TRBJ1-2; TRBD1 agrees at 7 bases. CDR3 length equals 17 residues. Germline V lookup: CDR1 SGDLS, CDR2 YYNGEE. The J segment lost 4 bases and the V segment lost 3 bases, leaving 15 bases of the junction unmatched. The CDR3 here is CASSAGQENMLGYGYTF. CDR3 nucleotide sequence: TGTGCCAGCAGCGCCGGACAGGAGAACATGTTGGGCTATGGCTACACCTTC.

In DNA form, the CDR3 reads TGTGCCTGGGCGCCGGCCAACTATGGCTACACCTTC. Protein product: CAWAPANYGYTF. This chain joins TRBV30 and TRBJ1-2, with unresolved D. Germline CDR1 and CDR2: GTSNPN and SVGIG (reference sequence). The CDR3 extends over 12 amino acids. Trimming removed 5 bases at V and 2 bases at J, with 9 bases between.

This clonotype was observed a few times. The genes are TRBV13 and TRBJ2-5; possible D gene TRBD2, 5 bases. V lost 5 bases, J lost 4 bases, and 11 bases lay in between. Germline CDR1 is PRHDT and CDR2 is FYEKMQ (reference sequence). The CDR3 contains 13 residues. The CDR3 reads CASSPAGAETQYF. The CDR3 DNA reads as TGTGCCAGCAGCCCGGCGGGCGCAGAGACCCAGTACTTC.

This clonotype was found many times. The rearrangement joins TRBV27 to TRBJ1-4; D remains ambiguous. The CDR3 consists of 12 residues. Per the germline V gene, CDR1 is MNHEY and CDR2 is SMNVEV (reference sequence). V was trimmed by 4 bases and J by 6 bases, leaving 6 bases between them. The CDR3 region is CASSSLDEKLFF. As DNA, the CDR3 is TGTGCCAGCAGTTCCTTGGATGAAAAACTGTTTTTT.

Worth noting for this clonotype: A read error is possible here, since a much larger clone lies one base away. The chain has TRBV11-2 and TRBJ2-3; D is unclear. The germline V gene has CDR1 SGHAT and CDR2 FQNNGV. The CDR3 covers 13 residues. For the CDR3, the DNA is TGTGCCGGCAGCTTAGATCTCTTAGATACGCAGTATTTT. Protein product: CAGSLDLLDTQYF.

This clonotype turned up a few times. This chain uses TRBV5-1 with TRBJ1-1, with D uncertain. From germline, CDR1 is SGHRS and CDR2 YFSETQ. The CDR3 is 14 residues long. The V and J ends lost 4 bases and 1 base respectively, with 11 bases between them. As DNA, the CDR3 is TGCGCCAGCAGCCCCTTCGACAAGAACACTGAAGCTTTCTTT. It codes for CASSPFDKNTEAFF.

This clonotype has a count of ten or more. V usage is TRBV30 and J usage is TRBJ2-5; D is unclear. The CDR3 has 13 amino acids. Germline CDR1 is GTSNPN and CDR2 is SVGIG (reference sequence). V was shortened by 3 bases and J by 5 bases, with 13 bases between the two germline ends. The CDR3 is CAWSPIFGETQYF. DNA for the CDR3: TGTGCCTGGAGCCCGATCTTCGGGGAGACCCAGTACTTC.

This clonotype was detected many times. CDR3 in amino acids: CASSQDPRGERQETQYF. The CDR3 DNA reads as TGTGCCAGCAGCCAAGATCCCCGGGGGGAGAGGCAAGAGACCCAGTACTTC. The gene calls are TRBV3-1 and TRBJ2-5, with 7 bases lining up with TRBD2. Trimming removed 0 bases from V and 2 bases from J; junction bases left unmatched: 9. Germline lookup yields CDR1 LGHDT and CDR2 YNNKEL (reference sequence). The CDR3 is made up of 17 amino acids.

The chain couples TRBV4-1 to TRBJ1-5; TRBD1 is a possible D gene (6 bases). CDR1 is MGHRA and CDR2 is YSYEKL in the germline V gene. V lost 1 base, J lost 4 bases, and 17 bases lay in between. The CDR3 length is 17 residues. The CDR3: CASSQGGRGRANQPQHF. The CDR3 nucleotides read TGCGCCAGCAGCCAAGGGGGGCGCGGGAGGGCTAATCAGCCCCAGCATTTT.

This clonotype was observed at least ten times. The V and J genes are TRBV27 and TRBJ1-6; D is possibly TRBD1 (5 bases). Germline lookup yields CDR1 MNHEY and CDR2 SMNVEV (reference sequence). V lost 2 bases and J lost 19, with 18 bases in between. The CDR3 runs to 13 residues. The CDR3 sequence is CASSLNRRGHLHF. The CDR3 DNA reads TGTGCCAGCAGTTTAAACCGGAGAGGACACTTACACTTT.

This clonotype occurred once. The chain's CDR3 is CASGTRGNQPQHF. The CDR3 DNA sequence: TGTGCCAGCGGAACAAGGGGCAATCAGCCCCAGCATTTT. The chain recombines TRBV6-2 or TRBV6-3 with TRBJ1-5; D call uncertain. V lost 8 bases and J lost 2, with 10 bases in between. The CDR3 consists of 13 residues. CDR1 MNHEY and CDR2 SVGEGT come from the germline V gene.

This clonotype was observed a few times. The chain uses TRBV7-2 and TRBJ2-5, with D tentatively TRBD1 (6 bases). Trimming left V 5 bases short and J 9 bases short, with 19 bases between. Looked up from germline, CDR1 is SGHTA and CDR2 is FQGNSA. CDR3 size: 14 residues. CDR3 in amino acids: CASSGGTTLDSQYF. In DNA, the CDR3 is TGTGCCAGCAGCGGTGGGACAACGTTGGATTCCCAGTACTTC.

This clonotype was detected ten times or more. The chain carries TRBV2 and TRBJ2-5, with D possibly being TRBD1 (5 bases). Germline lookup yields CDR1 SNHLY and CDR2 FYNNEI. V was pared by 6 bases and J by 0 bases, with 11 bases between. This CDR3 contains 14 residues. The CDR3 sequence: CASRLDTNQETQYF. The CDR3 DNA reads as TGTGCCAGCAGGCTGGACACAAACCAAGAGACCCAGTACTTC. The variable domain in full, with the rest retrieved from reference TRBV2 and TRBJ2-5, is EPEVTQTPSHQVTQMGQEVILRCVPISNHLYFYWYRQILGQKVEFLVSFYNNEISEKSEIFDDQFSVERPDGSNFTLKIRSTKLEDSAMYFCASRLDTNQETQYFGPGTRLLVL.

Only one count was recorded for this clonotype. The rearrangement links TRBV5-5 to TRBJ2-1, with 11 bases fitting TRBD2. CDR3 length equals 16 residues. Germline-derived CDR1 and CDR2 are SGHKS and YYEKEE (reference sequence). Trimming at V came to 4 bases and at J to 5 bases, leaving 8 bases not matched to a gene. CDR3 sequence (DNA): TGTGCCAGCAGCGTACCGGGACTAGCGGTTGACAATGAGCAGTTCTTC. Its protein is CASSVPGLAVDNEQFF. Complete variable domain (other parts from reference TRBV5-5 and TRBJ2-1): DAGVTQSPTHLIKTRGQQVTLRCSPISGHKSVSWYQQVLGQGPQFIFQYYEKEERGRGNFPDRFSARQFPNYSSELNVNALLLGDSALYLCASSVPGLAVDNEQFFGPGTRLTVL.

There are many counts of this clonotype. V is TRBV27 and J is TRBJ2-7; 8 bases fit TRBD2. Trimming cost V 4 bases and J 6 bases; bases outside gene matches: 14. The CDR3 runs 16 residues. Germline V gives CDR1 MNHEY, CDR2 SMNVEV (reference sequence). The CDR3 sequence: CASSSGSGLVGLEQYF. CDR3 in DNA: TGTGCCAGCAGTTCCGGATCGGGACTAGTGGGACTCGAGCAGTACTTC.

The chain is built from TRBV20-1 and TRBJ2-7, with TRBD1 matching 7 bases. The length of the CDR3 is 13 residues. Per the germline V gene, CDR1 is DFQATT and CDR2 is SNEGSKA (reference sequence). J gave up 3 bases and V 6 bases, and 8 bases lay outside the gene matches. The CDR3 sequence: CSAATGIYYEQYF. In DNA form, the CDR3 reads TGCAGTGCCGCGACAGGGATATACTACGAGCAGTACTTC.

This clonotype was seen ten or more times. The rearrangement joins TRBV28 to TRBJ1-1, with 7 bases fitting TRBD1. The germline V gene encodes CDR1 MDHEN and CDR2 SYDVKM. With 6 bases clipped from V and 4 bases from J, the junction kept 11 bases outside the gene matches. This CDR3 contains 15 residues. The CDR3 nucleotides read TGTGCCAGCAGCCAATACAGGGGTTGGGCCACTGAAGCTTTCTTT. Its translation is CASSQYRGWATEAFF.

V and J are TRBV6-1 and TRBJ2-1; D is unresolved. Trimming cost V 7 bases and J 9 bases, with 19 bases left between them. CDR3 length equals 14 residues. Germline V gene lookup returns CDR1 MNHNS and CDR2 SASEGT. The CDR3 sequence is CASTPGGGYGEQFF. The CDR3 DNA reads TGTGCCAGCACCCCGGGTGGCGGATACGGTGAGCAGTTCTTC.

This clonotype was picked up many times. The CDR3 DNA is TGTGCCAGCAGATTCAGGGGCGCCGACACTGAAGCTTTCTTT. Translation: CASRFRGADTEAFF. The V gene is TRBV2, the J gene TRBJ1-1, with D possibly TRBD1 on 6 matching bases. CDR1 SNHLY and CDR2 FYNNEI come from the germline V gene. V shed 6 bases and J shed 3 bases, with 14 bases lying between them. The CDR3 is made up of 14 amino acids. The whole variable domain, filled in from reference TRBV2 and TRBJ1-1, reads EPEVTQTPSHQVTQMGQEVILRCVPISNHLYFYWYRQILGQKVEFLVSFYNNEISEKSEIFDDQFSVERPDGSNFTLKIRSTKLEDSAMYFCASRFRGADTEAFFGQGTRLTVV.

This clonotype was recorded many times. The chain links TRBV18 to TRBJ2-5; either TRBD1 or TRBD2 may fit D (5 bases each). CDR1 and CDR2 from the germline V gene are KGHSH and LQKENI. The CDR3 loop spans 13 amino acids. Trimming took off 6 bases at V and 5 bases at J, with 13 bases between the two ends. This chain's CDR3 is CASSTRDGETQYF. DNA for the CDR3: TGTGCCAGCTCCACTCGGGACGGGGAGACCCAGTACTTC.

This clonotype was observed many times. V and J are TRBV7-2 and TRBJ2-5; 9 bases fit TRBD1. The CDR3 totals 16 residues. Germline-derived CDR1 and CDR2 are SGHTA and FQGNSA. The V segment lost 1 base and the J segment 5 bases; nucleotides outside the gene matches: 8. Here the CDR3 reads CASSLGDRGVGETQYF. CDR3 DNA: TGTGCCAGCAGCTTAGGAGACAGGGGGGTGGGGGAGACCCAGTACTTC.